Listed here are 22 T cell receptor beta chains from one sample, sequenced in a study of T cell responses to AZD1222 COVID-19 vaccine. Only in-frame clones appear in the TCRdb table, and some are missing; sequencing was by immunoSEQ multiplex PCR. The sample records tens of thousands of clones, roughly 82% being singletons. The material was peripheral blood, obtained on day 0 of AZD1222 vaccination. The receptors here all came from an adult in good health.

This clone was counted only a few times. The chain combines TRBV30 with TRBJ2-7; no clear D. The V gene lost 2 bases and the J gene lost 3 bases, with 11 bases spanning the gap. The germline CDR1 and CDR2 sequences are GTSNPN and SVGIG (reference sequence). CDR3 size: 13 residues. CDR3 loop: CAWSLSKDYEQYF. The CDR3 nucleotides are TGTGCCTGGAGTCTCTCTAAGGACTACGAGCAGTACTTC.

The chain has TRBV12-5 and TRBJ2-1; perhaps TRBD1 as D (6 bases). V was pared by 0 bases and J by 8 bases, with 14 bases between. The V gene's germline CDR1 is LGHNT and CDR2 FRNRAP. The CDR3 loop spans 15 amino acids. CDR3 sequence (DNA): TGTGCTAGTGGTTTGGTACAGGGCTCGATCGATGAGCAGTTCTTC. This sequence encodes CASGLVQGSIDEQFF.

The chain recombines TRBV5-6 with TRBJ2-5, with D hard to call. The CDR3 is made up of 12 amino acids. Per germline, CDR1 SGHDT and CDR2 YYEEEE. V lost 0 bases and J lost 5, with 5 bases in between. The CDR3 DNA sequence: TGTGCCAGCAGCTTGGCCCGGGAGACCCAGTACTTC. Translated, it gives CASSLARETQYF. The whole variable domain, filled in from reference TRBV5-6 and TRBJ2-5, reads DAGVTQSPTHLIKTRGQQVTLRCSPKSGHDTVSWYQQALGQGPQFIFQYYEEEERQRGNFPDRFSGHQFPNYSSELNVNALLLGDSALYLCASSLARETQYFGPGTRLLVL.

The V and J genes are TRBV7-2 and TRBJ2-3; D call uncertain. The germline V gene has CDR1 SGHTA and CDR2 FQGNSA. V lost 3 bases, J lost 2 bases, and 15 bases lay in between. The CDR3 runs 16 residues. CDR3 DNA sequence: TGTGCCAGCAGCTTCTTGGCGCCTCCCTCCACAGATACGCAGTATTTT. It encodes CASSFLAPPSTDTQYF.

This clone has just one count. V usage is TRBV7-9 and J usage is TRBJ2-1, with D uncertain. CDR1 is SEHNR, CDR2 FQNEAQ, per germline (reference sequence). Between the trimmed V and J ends, which lost 5 bases and 6 bases, there was a span of 14 bases. This CDR3 region has 14 residues. Here the CDR3 reads CASSLSGPTNEQFF. As DNA, the CDR3 is TGTGCCAGCAGCCTCTCCGGGCCAACCAATGAGCAGTTCTTC.

This clone was seen a single time. The junction differs from germline at one of its ends, possibly a read error. The chain joins TRBV5-6 to TRBJ2-1; 7 positions match TRBD1. CDR1 and CDR2 from the germline V gene are SGHDT and YYEEEE. The CDR3 extends over 15 amino acids. CDR3 sequence reads: CASTLDRSANNEQFF. CDR3 DNA: TGTGCCAGCACCTTGGACAGGAGCGCTAACAATGAGCAGTTCTTC.

The chain uses TRBV10-1 and TRBJ1-2; 8 nucleotides align to TRBD1. Germline V gene sequence: CDR1 WNHNN, CDR2 SYGVQD (reference sequence). This CDR3 spans 15 amino acids. The junction had 9 bases not matched to a gene; V was cut back by 7 bases and J by 2 bases. The CDR3 is CASTAGQEGNYGYTF. CDR3 bases: TGCGCCAGCACTGCGGGACAGGAGGGAAACTATGGCTACACCTTC.

The chain is built from TRBV5-1 and TRBJ1-2; perhaps TRBD1 as D (6 bases). The V gene's germline CDR1 is SGHRS and CDR2 YFSETQ. The CDR3 consists of 14 residues. V was cut by 1 base and J by 6 bases, with 13 bases left in between. The CDR3 here is CASSLNQGSDGYTF. In nucleotides, the CDR3 is TGCGCCAGCAGCTTGAATCAGGGGTCGGATGGCTACACCTTC.

The V call is TRBV21-1, the J call TRBJ1-5. TRBV21-1 is a documented pseudogene. This CDR3 has 17 amino acids. CDR3 loop: CASSKGSGGGLNQPQHF. DNA for the CDR3: TGTGCCAGCAGCAAAGGGTCCGGTGGAGGGCTCAATCAGCCCCAGCATTTT.

The chain couples TRBV28 to TRBJ1-5, with unresolved D. Trimming left V 6 bases short and J 4 bases short, with 16 bases between. The length of the CDR3 is 15 residues. Germline-derived CDR1 and CDR2 are MDHEN and SYDVKM. The CDR3 coding sequence is TGTGCCAGCAGCAGGTACAGAGGATCTAATCAGCCCCAGCATTTT. Its translation: CASSRYRGSNQPQHF.

In this sample, this clone turned up a few times. The chain combines TRBV28 with TRBJ1-2; D is ambiguous. This CDR3 has 11 amino acids. Germline assignment: CDR1 MDHEN and CDR2 SYDVKM. V was pared by 7 bases and J by 2 bases, with 5 bases between. Here the CDR3 DNA reads TGTGCCAGCAATCAGAACTATGGCTACACCTTC. This sequence encodes CASNQNYGYTF.

J is TRBJ1-6 and V is TRBV2; maybe TRBD1 (5 bases). The CDR3 consists of 16 residues. Looked up from germline, CDR1 is SNHLY and CDR2 is FYNNEI. Trimming left V 5 bases short and J 7 bases short, with 18 bases between. CDR3 sequence: CASSPPRTRTNSPLHF. The CDR3 bases are TGTGCCAGCAGTCCTCCCCGGACACGGACGAATTCACCCCTCCACTTT.

This clone appeared a few times. This chain links TRBV2 with TRBJ1-4; D perhaps matches TRBD1 (6 bases). Germline loops: CDR1 SNHLY, CDR2 FYNNEI. The CDR3 has 17 amino acids. Trimming removed 6 bases at V and 5 bases at J, with 22 bases between. CDR3 DNA: TGTGCCAGCAGACCACCCCCGGGGGGCAGGGTGAATGAAAAACTGTTTTTT. Protein: CASRPPPGGRVNEKLFF.

V gene TRBV6-6 combines with J gene TRBJ2-1; 11 bases are shared with TRBD2. After removal of 4 bases from V and 5 bases from J, the junction contained 7 bases not matched to a gene. The CDR3 has 16 amino acids. In germline, CDR1 is MNHNY, CDR2 SVGAGI (reference sequence). In DNA, the CDR3 is TGTGCCAGCAGTTCGAAATTAGCGGGGGGGGACAATGAGCAGTTCTTC. Translation gives CASSSKLAGGDNEQFF.

This clone has just a few counts. The V call is TRBV7-9, the J call TRBJ2-7; D not resolved. CDR3 size: 14 residues. Trimming left V 2 bases short and J 0 bases short, with 8 bases between. Germline V CDR1 and CDR2: SEHNR, FQNEAQ (reference sequence). The CDR3 here is CASSLTQSSYEQYF. The CDR3 DNA reads TGTGCCAGCAGCTTAACACAGAGCTCCTACGAGCAGTACTTC.

The chain employs TRBV3-1 (or the pseudogene TRBV3-2) and TRBJ1-5; 10 positions match TRBD1. The CDR3 loop spans 17 amino acids. The germline V gene encodes CDR1 LGHDT and CDR2 YNNKEL (reference sequence). Trimming cost V 3 bases and J 5 bases; bases outside gene matches: 10. CDR3 sequence: CASSQPEEGQGYQPQHF. CDR3 bases: TGTGCCAGCAGCCAGCCAGAGGAGGGACAGGGGTATCAGCCCCAGCATTTT.

The chain recombines TRBV11-2 with TRBJ2-5, with D maybe TRBD2 (5 bases). The CDR3 loop spans 13 amino acids. Germline values: CDR1 SGHAT, CDR2 FQNNGV. V gave up 5 bases and J gave up 0 bases, with 7 bases separating them. The CDR3 is CASSPGNQETQYF. The CDR3 DNA sequence: TGTGCCAGCAGCCCCGGGAACCAAGAGACCCAGTACTTC.

V and J are TRBV7-9 and TRBJ1-4; weak D call: TRBD1 (5 bases). Trimming removed 1 base from V and 7 bases from J, with 16 bases in between. Germline lookup yields CDR1 SEHNR and CDR2 FQNEAQ (reference sequence). CDR3 length equals 16 residues. CDR3 DNA sequence: TGTGCCAGCAGCTTAGAAAGTTTCCGGGGGAGTGAAAAACTGTTTTTT. Its protein is CASSLESFRGSEKLFF.

The chain links TRBV5-4 to TRBJ2-1; D unresolved. The CDR3 has 15 amino acids. CDR1 SGHNT and CDR2 YYREEE come from the germline V gene (reference sequence). V was pared by 2 bases and J by 8 bases, with 17 bases between. CDR3 protein: CASSFFGGLRYEQFF. The DNA for the CDR3 is TGTGCCAGCAGCTTCTTTGGCGGCCTGCGATATGAGCAGTTCTTC. The entire variable domain, with the rest obtained from reference TRBV5-4 and TRBJ2-1, is as follows: ETGVTQSPTHLIKTRGQQVTLRCSSQSGHNTVSWYQQALGQGPQFIFQYYREEENGRGNFPPRFSGLQFPNYSSELNVNALELDDSALYLCASSFFGGLRYEQFFGPGTRLTVL.

The chain couples TRBV6-5 to TRBJ1-1; D remains unclear. The germline gives CDR1 MNHEY, CDR2 SVGAGI. This CDR3 comprises 14 residues. Trimming stripped 2 bases from V and 4 bases from J, with 11 bases between. The CDR3 loop is CASSYVSSGTEAFF. DNA of the CDR3: TGTGCCAGCAGTTACGTCTCCTCGGGCACTGAAGCTTTCTTT.

This clone was detected a few times. The V gene is TRBV11-2, the J gene TRBJ2-2; 7 positions match TRBD1. The germline V gene has CDR1 SGHAT and CDR2 FQNNGV. J gave up 4 bases and V 4 bases, and 15 bases lay outside the gene matches. There are 18 residues in the CDR3. CDR3: CASSYPWKGASSTGELFF. The DNA of the CDR3 is TGTGCCAGCAGCTATCCCTGGAAGGGGGCTTCGAGCACCGGGGAGCTGTTTTTT.

The V and J genes are TRBV18 and TRBJ1-3, with D possibly matching TRBD1 (6 bases). Germline values: CDR1 KGHSH, CDR2 LQKENI. Trimming cost V 0 bases and J 0 bases, with 9 bases left between them. This CDR3 has 16 residues. The DNA for the CDR3 is TGTGCCAGCTCACCACCGGGGGCTTACTCTGGAAACACCATATATTTT. Its protein product is CASSPPGAYSGNTIYF.